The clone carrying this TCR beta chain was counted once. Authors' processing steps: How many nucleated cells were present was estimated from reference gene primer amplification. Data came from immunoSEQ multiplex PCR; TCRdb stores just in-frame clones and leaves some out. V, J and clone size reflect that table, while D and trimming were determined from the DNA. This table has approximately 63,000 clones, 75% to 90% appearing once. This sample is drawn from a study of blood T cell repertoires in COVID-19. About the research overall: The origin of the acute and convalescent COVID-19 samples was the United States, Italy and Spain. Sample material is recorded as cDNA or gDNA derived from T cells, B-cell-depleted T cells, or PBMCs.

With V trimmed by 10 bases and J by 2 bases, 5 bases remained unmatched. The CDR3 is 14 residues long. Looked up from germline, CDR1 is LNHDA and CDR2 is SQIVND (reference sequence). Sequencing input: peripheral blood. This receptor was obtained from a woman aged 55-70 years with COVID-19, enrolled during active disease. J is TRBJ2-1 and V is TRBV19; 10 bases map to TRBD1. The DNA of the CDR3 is TGTGCCACTCGAGACAGGGGGCCCTACAATGAGCAGTTCTTC. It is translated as CATRDRGPYNEQFF.